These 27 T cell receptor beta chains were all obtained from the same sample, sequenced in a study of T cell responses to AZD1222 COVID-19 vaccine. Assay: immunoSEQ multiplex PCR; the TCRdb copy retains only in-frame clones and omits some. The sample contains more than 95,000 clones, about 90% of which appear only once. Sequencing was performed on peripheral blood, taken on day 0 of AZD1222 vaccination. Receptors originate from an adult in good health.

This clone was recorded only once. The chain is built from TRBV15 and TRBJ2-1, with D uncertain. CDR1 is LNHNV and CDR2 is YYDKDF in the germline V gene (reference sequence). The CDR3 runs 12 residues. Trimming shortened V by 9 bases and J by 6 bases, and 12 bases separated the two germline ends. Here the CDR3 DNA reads TGTGCCACTTCAGTTTCAGGCAATGAGCAGTTCTTC. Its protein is CATSVSGNEQFF.

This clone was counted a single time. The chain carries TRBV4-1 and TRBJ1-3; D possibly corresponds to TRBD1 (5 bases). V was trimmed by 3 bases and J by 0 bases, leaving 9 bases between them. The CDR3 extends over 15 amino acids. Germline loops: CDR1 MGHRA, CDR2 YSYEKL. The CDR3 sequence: CASSQGPGSGNTIYF. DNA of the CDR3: TGCGCCAGCAGCCAGGGGCCCGGCTCTGGAAACACCATATATTTT.

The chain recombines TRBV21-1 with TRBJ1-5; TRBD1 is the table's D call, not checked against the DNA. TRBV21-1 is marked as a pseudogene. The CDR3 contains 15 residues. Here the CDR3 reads CASSARDRGSQPQHF. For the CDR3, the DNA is TGTGCCAGCAGCGCACGGGACAGGGGGAGCCAGCCCCAGCATTTT.

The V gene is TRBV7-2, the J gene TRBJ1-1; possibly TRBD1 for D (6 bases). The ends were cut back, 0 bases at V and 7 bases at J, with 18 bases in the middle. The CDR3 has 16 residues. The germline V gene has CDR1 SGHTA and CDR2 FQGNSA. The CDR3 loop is CASSLALGTPTYEAFF. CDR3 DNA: TGTGCCAGCAGCTTAGCGCTGGGGACACCTACATATGAAGCTTTCTTT. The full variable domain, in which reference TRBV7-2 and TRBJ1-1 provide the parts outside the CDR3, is GAGVSQSPSNKVTEKGKDVELRCDPISGHTALYWYRQSLGQGLEFLIYFQGNSAPDKSGLPSDRFSAERTGGSVSTLTIQRTQQEDSAVYLCASSLALGTPTYEAFFGQGTRLTVV.

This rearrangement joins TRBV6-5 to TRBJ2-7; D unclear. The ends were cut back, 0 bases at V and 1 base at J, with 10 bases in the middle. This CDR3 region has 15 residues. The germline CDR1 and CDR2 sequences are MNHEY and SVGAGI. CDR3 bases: TGTGCCAGCAGTTACTCGTTTTGGGAATCCTACGAGCAGTACTTC. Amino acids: CASSYSFWESYEQYF.

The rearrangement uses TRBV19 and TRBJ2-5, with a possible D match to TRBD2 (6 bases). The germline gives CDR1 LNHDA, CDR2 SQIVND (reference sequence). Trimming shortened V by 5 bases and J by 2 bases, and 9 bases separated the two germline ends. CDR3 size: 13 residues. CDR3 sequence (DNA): TGTGCCAGTAGTGGGACTCGGCAAGAGACCCAGTACTTC. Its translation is CASSGTRQETQYF.

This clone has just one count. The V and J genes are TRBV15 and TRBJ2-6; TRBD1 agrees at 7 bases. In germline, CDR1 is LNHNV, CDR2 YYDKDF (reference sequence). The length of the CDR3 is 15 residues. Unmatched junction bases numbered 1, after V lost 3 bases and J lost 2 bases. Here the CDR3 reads CATSSGTAGANVLTF. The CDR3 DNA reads TGTGCCACCAGCAGCGGGACAGCTGGGGCCAACGTCCTGACTTTC.

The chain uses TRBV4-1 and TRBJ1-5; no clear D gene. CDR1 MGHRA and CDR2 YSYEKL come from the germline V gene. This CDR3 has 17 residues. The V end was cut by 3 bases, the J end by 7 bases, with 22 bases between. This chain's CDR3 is CASSHPSKGAVKQPQHF. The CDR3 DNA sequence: TGCGCCAGCAGCCACCCCTCGAAGGGAGCAGTAAAGCAGCCCCAGCATTTT.

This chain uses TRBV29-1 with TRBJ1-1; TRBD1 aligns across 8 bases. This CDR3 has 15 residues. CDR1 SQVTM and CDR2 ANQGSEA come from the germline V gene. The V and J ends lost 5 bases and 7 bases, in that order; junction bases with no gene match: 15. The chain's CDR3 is CSVMGGTGMGGEAFF. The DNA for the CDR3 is TGCAGCGTTATGGGAGGGACAGGCATGGGAGGTGAAGCTTTCTTT.

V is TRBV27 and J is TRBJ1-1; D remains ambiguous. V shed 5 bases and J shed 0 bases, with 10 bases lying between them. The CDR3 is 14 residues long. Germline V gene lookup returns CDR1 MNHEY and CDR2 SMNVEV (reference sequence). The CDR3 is CASSPLLMNTEAFF. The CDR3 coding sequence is TGTGCCAGCAGTCCGCTCCTCATGAACACTGAAGCTTTCTTT.

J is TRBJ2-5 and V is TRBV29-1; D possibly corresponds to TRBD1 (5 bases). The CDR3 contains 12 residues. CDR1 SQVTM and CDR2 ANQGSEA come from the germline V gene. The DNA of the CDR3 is TGCATCGTACGGCAGGGCCAAGAGACCCAGTACTTC. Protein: CIVRQGQETQYF.

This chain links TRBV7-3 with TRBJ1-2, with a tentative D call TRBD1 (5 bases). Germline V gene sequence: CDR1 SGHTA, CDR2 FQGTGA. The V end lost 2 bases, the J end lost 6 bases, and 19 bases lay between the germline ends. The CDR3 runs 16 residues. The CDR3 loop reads CASSLYRDSSRNGYTF. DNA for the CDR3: TGTGCCAGCAGCTTATATAGGGACTCTTCTAGGAATGGCTACACCTTC.

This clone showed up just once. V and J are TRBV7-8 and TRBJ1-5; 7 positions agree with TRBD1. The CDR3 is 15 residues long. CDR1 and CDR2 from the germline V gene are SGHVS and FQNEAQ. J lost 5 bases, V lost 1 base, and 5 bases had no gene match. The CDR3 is CASSLGSRGDQPQHF. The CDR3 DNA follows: TGTGCCAGCAGCTTAGGCTCCAGGGGGGATCAGCCCCAGCATTTT.

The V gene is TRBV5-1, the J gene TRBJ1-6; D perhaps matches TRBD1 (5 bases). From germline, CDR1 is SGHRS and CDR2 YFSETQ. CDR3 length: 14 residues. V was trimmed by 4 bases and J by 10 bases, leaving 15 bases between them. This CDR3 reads CASSPQGIGSPLHF. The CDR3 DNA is TGCGCCAGCAGCCCGCAGGGTATAGGATCACCCCTCCACTTT.

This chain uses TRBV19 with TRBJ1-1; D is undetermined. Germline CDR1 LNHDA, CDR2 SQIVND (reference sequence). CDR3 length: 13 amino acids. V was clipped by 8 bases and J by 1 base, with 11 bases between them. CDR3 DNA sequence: TGTGCCAGTGGGAGGGCGCAGAACACTGAAGCTTTCTTT. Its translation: CASGRAQNTEAFF.

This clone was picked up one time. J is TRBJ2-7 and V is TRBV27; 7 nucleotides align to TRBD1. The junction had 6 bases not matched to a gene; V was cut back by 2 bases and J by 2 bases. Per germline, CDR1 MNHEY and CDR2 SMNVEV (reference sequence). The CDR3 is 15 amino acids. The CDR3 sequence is CASSLRQGDTYEQYF. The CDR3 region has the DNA TGTGCCAGCAGTTTAAGGCAGGGGGATACCTACGAGCAGTACTTC.

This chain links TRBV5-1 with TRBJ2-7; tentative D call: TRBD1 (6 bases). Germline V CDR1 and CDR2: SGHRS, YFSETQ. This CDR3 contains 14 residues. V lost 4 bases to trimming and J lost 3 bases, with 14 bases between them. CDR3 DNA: TGCGCCAGCAGCCCACGGACAGCAAACTACGAGCAGTACTTC. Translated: CASSPRTANYEQYF.

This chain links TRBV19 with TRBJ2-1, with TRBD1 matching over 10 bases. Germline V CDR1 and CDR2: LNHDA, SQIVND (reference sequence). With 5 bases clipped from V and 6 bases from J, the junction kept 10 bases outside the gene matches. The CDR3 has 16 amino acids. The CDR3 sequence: CASSSSVTGGFNEQFF. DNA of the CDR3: TGTGCCAGTAGTTCCTCGGTGACAGGGGGCTTCAATGAGCAGTTCTTC.

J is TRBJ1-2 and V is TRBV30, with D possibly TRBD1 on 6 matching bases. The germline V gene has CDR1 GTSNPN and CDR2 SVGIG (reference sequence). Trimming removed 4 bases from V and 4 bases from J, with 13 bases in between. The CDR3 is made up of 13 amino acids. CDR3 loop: CAWNAGESYGYTF. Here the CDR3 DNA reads TGTGCCTGGAATGCAGGGGAAAGCTATGGCTACACCTTC.

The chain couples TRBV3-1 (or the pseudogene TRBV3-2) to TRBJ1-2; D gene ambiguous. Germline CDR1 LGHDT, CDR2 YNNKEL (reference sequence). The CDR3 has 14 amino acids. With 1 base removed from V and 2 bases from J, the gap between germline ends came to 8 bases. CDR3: CASSQVPHNYGYTF. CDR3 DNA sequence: TGTGCCAGCAGCCAAGTTCCGCACAACTATGGCTACACCTTC.

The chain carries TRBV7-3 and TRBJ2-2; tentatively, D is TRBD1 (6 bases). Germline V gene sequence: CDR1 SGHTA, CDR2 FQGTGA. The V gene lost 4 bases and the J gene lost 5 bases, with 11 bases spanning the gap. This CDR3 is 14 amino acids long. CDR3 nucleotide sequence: TGTGCCAGCAGCTCGGCAGGGGATACCGGGGAGCTGTTTTTT. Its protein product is CASSSAGDTGELFF.

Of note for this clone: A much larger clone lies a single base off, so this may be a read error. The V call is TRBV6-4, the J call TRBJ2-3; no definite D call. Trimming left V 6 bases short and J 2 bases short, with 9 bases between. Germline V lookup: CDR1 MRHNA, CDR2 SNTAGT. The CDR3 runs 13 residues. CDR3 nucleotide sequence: TGTGCCAGCAGCCTGATGACCACAGATACGCAGTATTTT. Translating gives CASSLMTTDTQYF.

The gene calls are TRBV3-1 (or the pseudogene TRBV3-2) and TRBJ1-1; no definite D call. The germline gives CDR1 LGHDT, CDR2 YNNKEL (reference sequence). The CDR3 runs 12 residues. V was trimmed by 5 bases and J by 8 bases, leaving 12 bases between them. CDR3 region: CASSAREVEAFF. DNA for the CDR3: TGTGCCAGCAGCGCCCGGGAGGTAGAAGCTTTCTTT.

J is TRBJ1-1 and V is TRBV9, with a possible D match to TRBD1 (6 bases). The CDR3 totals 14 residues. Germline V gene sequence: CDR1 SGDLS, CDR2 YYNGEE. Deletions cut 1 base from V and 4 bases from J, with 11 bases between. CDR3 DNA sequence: TGTGCCAGCAGCGTAACAGGGCAGAGCACTGAAGCTTTCTTT. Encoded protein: CASSVTGQSTEAFF.

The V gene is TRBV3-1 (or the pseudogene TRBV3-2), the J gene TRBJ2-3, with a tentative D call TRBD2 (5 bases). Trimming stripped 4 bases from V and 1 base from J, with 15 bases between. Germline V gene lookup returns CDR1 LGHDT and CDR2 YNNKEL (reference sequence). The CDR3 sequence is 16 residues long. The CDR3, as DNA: TGTGCCAGCAGCCGCATTACGGGGTCTGGCACAGATACGCAGTATTTT. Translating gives CASSRITGSGTDTQYF.

DNA for the CDR3: TGTGCCAGCAGTGAAAGGGAGTATAATGAAAAACTGTTTTTT. This encodes CASSEREYNEKLFF. The chain employs TRBV6-1 and TRBJ1-4; D gene ambiguous. V lost 2 bases and J 4 bases, leaving 8 bases between the germline ends. Germline V gene sequence: CDR1 MNHNS, CDR2 SASEGT. This CDR3 comprises 14 residues.

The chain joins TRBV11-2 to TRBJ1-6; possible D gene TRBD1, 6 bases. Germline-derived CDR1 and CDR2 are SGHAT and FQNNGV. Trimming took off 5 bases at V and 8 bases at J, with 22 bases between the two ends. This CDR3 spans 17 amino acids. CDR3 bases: TGTGCCAGCAGCCACCAGGTGGGCGGGGGGGCATATTCACCCCTCCACTTT. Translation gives CASSHQVGGGAYSPLHF.